The 11 T cell receptor beta chains given below trace back to one sample, sequenced in a study of blood T cell repertoires in COVID-19. TCRdb's copy holds only in-frame clones and misses some; the assay was immunoSEQ multiplex PCR. The data contain 90,000 or so clones, around 90% of them seen just once; the ten biggest clones take up about 5.5%. Source material: peripheral blood. These receptors originate from a man in his fifties or sixties with COVID-19, enrolled during active disease.

This chain uses TRBV11-3 with TRBJ1-1; D is unresolved. V lost 6 bases to trimming and J lost 1 base, with 15 bases between them. This CDR3 is 15 amino acids long. Germline assignment: CDR1 SGHNT and CDR2 YENEEA. The CDR3 bases are TGTGCCAGCAGGCCTTTGGCGGGTCCGAACACTGAAGCTTTCTTT. The encoded protein is CASRPLAGPNTEAFF. Complete variable domain (other parts from reference TRBV11-3 and TRBJ1-1): EAGVVQSPRYKIIEKKQPVAFWCNPISGHNTLYWYLQNLGQGPELLIRYENEEAVDDSQLPKDRFSAERLKGVDSTLKIQPAELGDSAVYLCASRPLAGPNTEAFFGQGTRLTVV.

The CDR3 nucleotides are TGTGCCAGCAGCGAGTCCGGGATTAACACTGAAGCTTTCTTT. Protein sequence: CASSESGINTEAFF. V gene TRBV7-2 combines with J gene TRBJ1-1; D gene uncertain. Germline V CDR1 and CDR2: SGHTA, FQGNSA. V gave up 5 bases and J gave up 2 bases, with 12 bases separating them. This CDR3 has 14 amino acids.

This chain joins TRBV5-1 and TRBJ2-5, with TRBD2 as a possible D gene (6 bases). The germline gives CDR1 SGHRS, CDR2 YFSETQ. The CDR3 length is 16 residues. The V gene lost 5 bases and the J gene lost 5 bases, with 22 bases spanning the gap. This CDR3 reads CASRLGLANSWETQYF. Written as DNA, the CDR3 is TGCGCCAGCAGATTAGGGCTAGCGAACTCTTGGGAGACCCAGTACTTC.

This clone came up a few times. This chain uses TRBV11-1 with TRBJ1-2; the D gene is possibly TRBD1 (5 bases). CDR3 length equals 12 residues. CDR1 SGHAT and CDR2 FQDESV come from the germline V gene (reference sequence). Trimming cost V 4 bases and J 5 bases, with 8 bases left between them. CDR3 DNA sequence: TGTGCCAGCAGCTCTGCAGGGTATGGCTACACCTTC. It specifies CASSSAGYGYTF.

This chain uses TRBV9 with TRBJ2-2; 8 bases fit TRBD2. The CDR3 spans 16 residues. V was pared by 0 bases and J by 1 base, with 2 bases of the junction left unmatched. Germline CDR1 and CDR2: SGDLS and YYNGEE. The CDR3 protein is CASSVEGLGNTGELFF. The CDR3 DNA is TGTGCCAGCAGCGTAGAGGGACTAGGGAACACCGGGGAGCTGTTTTTT.

A word on this clone: Other DNA sequences in this specimen translate into the identical CDR3. This sequence joins TRBV27 and TRBJ2-7, with 8 positions matching TRBD1. Losses at the gene ends were 7 bases for V and 3 bases for J; bases not matched to a gene: 2. This CDR3 contains 12 residues. Germline V CDR1 and CDR2: MNHEY, SMNVEV (reference sequence). CDR3 nucleotides: TGTGCCAGCACCGGACAGGGCTACGAGCAGTACTTC. Translating it yields CASTGQGYEQYF.

V is TRBV11-2 and J is TRBJ2-5; D perhaps matches TRBD2 (6 bases). The germline V and J ends were trimmed by 7 bases and 2 bases, with 8 bases remaining between them. Looked up from germline, CDR1 is SGHAT and CDR2 is FQNNGV. The CDR3 is 12 amino acids. As DNA, the CDR3 is TGTGCCAGCACCCGGGGGCAAGAGACCCAGTACTTC. Its translation is CASTRGQETQYF.

The V call is TRBV3-1 (or the pseudogene TRBV3-2), the J call TRBJ2-5, with TRBD1 matching over 7 bases. Germline CDR1 LGHDT, CDR2 YNNKEL (reference sequence). Unmatched junction bases numbered 1, after V lost 8 bases and J lost 1 base. The CDR3 is 12 amino acids. Here the CDR3 DNA reads TGTGCCAGCCGGGACAGCCAAGAGACCCAGTACTTC. It translates to CASRDSQETQYF.

The rearrangement uses TRBV29-1 and TRBJ1-2; a possible D gene is TRBD1 (6 bases). CDR1 SQVTM and CDR2 ANQGSEA come from the germline V gene. V dropped 5 bases and J dropped 5 bases, with 12 bases sitting between them. The CDR3 covers 12 residues. The CDR3 coding sequence is TGCAGCGTTCCAGCAGGGGAATATGGCTACACCTTC. Translated, it gives CSVPAGEYGYTF.

The rearrangement joins TRBV5-6 to TRBJ2-7, with 7 bases aligning to TRBD1. Unmatched junction bases numbered 11, after V lost 1 base and J lost 4 bases. The germline gives CDR1 SGHDT, CDR2 YYEEEE. This CDR3 comprises 16 residues. This CDR3 reads CASSLRSGTELYEQYF. As DNA, the CDR3 is TGTGCCAGCAGCTTGAGGTCTGGGACAGAGCTTTACGAGCAGTACTTC.

The V call is TRBV9, the J call TRBJ1-4; D not resolved. CDR3 length: 14 residues. Trimming stripped 3 bases from V and 7 bases from J, with 13 bases between. Germline loops: CDR1 SGDLS, CDR2 YYNGEE. For the CDR3, the DNA is TGTGCCAGCAGCGAGGCGGGGTTGGCTGAAAAACTGTTTTTT. Its translation: CASSEAGLAEKLFF.